These 21 T cell receptor beta chains share one sample of origin, sequenced in a study of T cell responses to AZD1222 COVID-19 vaccine. The table came from immunoSEQ multiplex PCR; TCRdb's copy has only in-frame clones and leaves some out. This table holds 150,000 to 200,000 clones, around 94% found once. This material consisted of peripheral blood, taken on day 0 of AZD1222 vaccination. The source is an adult in good health.

V and J are TRBV7-9 and TRBJ1-5, with a tentative D call TRBD1 (6 bases). The CDR3 length is 14 residues. The V end was cut by 5 bases, the J end by 5 bases, with 13 bases between. Germline V gives CDR1 SEHNR, CDR2 FQNEAQ (reference sequence). CDR3 nucleotide sequence: TGTGCCAGCAGCCCTTCGGGGGGCGATCAGCCCCAGCATTTT. As protein: CASSPSGGDQPQHF.

The CDR3 sequence is CASSLGWDEQYF. CDR3 coding DNA: TGTGCCAGCAGTCTAGGGTGGGATGAGCAGTACTTC. The chain employs TRBV28 and TRBJ2-7; the D is unclear. Germline CDR1 and CDR2: MDHEN and SYDVKM. V shed 5 bases and J shed 7 bases, with 12 bases lying between them. The CDR3 runs to 12 residues. The full variable domain, in which reference TRBV28 and TRBJ2-7 provide the parts outside the CDR3, is DVKVTQSSRYLVKRTGEKVFLECVQDMDHENMFWYRQDPGLGLRLIYFSYDVKMKEKGDIPEGYSVSREKKERFSLILESASTNQTSMYLCASSLGWDEQYFGPGTRLTVT.

V is TRBV7-7 and J is TRBJ2-3, with 13 bases lining up with TRBD2. Germline assignment: CDR1 SSHAT and CDR2 FNYEAQ (reference sequence). Unmatched junction bases numbered 2, after V lost 5 bases and J lost 0 bases. The CDR3 covers 16 residues. The CDR3 coding sequence is TGTGCCAGCAGCCCACTAGCGGGGGGGAGCACAGATACGCAGTATTTT. This gives the protein CASSPLAGGSTDTQYF.

This clone came up once. The chain couples TRBV7-3 to TRBJ1-2; 7 bases map to TRBD1. Trimming cost V 5 bases and J 6 bases; bases outside gene matches: 12. This CDR3 has 15 residues. Germline CDR1 SGHTA, CDR2 FQGTGA. The CDR3 bases are TGTGCCAGCAGCCCCTCCCGGGACAGTGAAGATGGCTACACCTTC. It yields the protein CASSPSRDSEDGYTF. The variable domain in full, completed from reference TRBV7-3 and TRBJ1-2, reads GAGVSQTPSNKVTEKGKYVELRCDPISGHTALYWYRQSLGQGPEFLIYFQGTGAADDSGLPNDRFFAVRPEGSVSTLKIQRTERGDSAVYLCASSPSRDSEDGYTFGSGTRLTVV.

V is TRBV7-8 and J is TRBJ2-1, with TRBD1 as a possible D gene (6 bases). V dropped 7 bases and J dropped 9 bases, with 19 bases sitting between them. CDR1 and CDR2 (germline): SGHVS, FQNEAQ. This CDR3 comprises 14 residues. The CDR3 region has the DNA TGTGCCAGCACGACTCAGGGCGCACAGGGTGAGCAGTTCTTC. It yields the protein CASTTQGAQGEQFF.

This clone was detected only once. The CDR3 here is CAISEGDTEAFF. The CDR3 DNA reads TGTGCCATCAGTGAGGGGGACACTGAAGCTTTCTTT. The chain joins TRBV10-3 to TRBJ1-1; D gene unclear. CDR3 size: 12 residues. CDR1 is ENHRY, CDR2 SYGVKD, per germline. V dropped 2 bases and J dropped 3 bases, with 4 bases sitting between them.

This chain uses TRBV6-1 with TRBJ1-2; D unresolved. CDR1 is MNHNS and CDR2 is SASEGT in the germline V gene. V shed 2 bases and J shed 7 bases, with 2 bases lying between them. This CDR3 is built from 10 residues. The chain's CDR3 is CASSEFGYTF. CDR3 DNA: TGTGCCAGCAGTGAATTTGGCTACACCTTC.

This sequence joins TRBV5-6 and TRBJ1-1, with unresolved D. V was trimmed by 7 bases and J by 1 base, leaving 8 bases between them. In germline, CDR1 is SGHDT, CDR2 YYEEEE. The CDR3 is 12 residues long. DNA of the CDR3: TGTGCCAGCCGGTGGGGGAACACTGAAGCTTTCTTT. This sequence encodes CASRWGNTEAFF.

This clone occurred once. V gene TRBV28 combines with J gene TRBJ1-2, with D possibly TRBD1 on 6 matching bases. This CDR3 has 16 residues. CDR1 MDHEN and CDR2 SYDVKM come from the germline V gene. Trimming shortened V by 1 base and J by 0 bases, and 12 bases separated the two germline ends. CDR3 nucleotides: TGTGCCAGCAGTTTATTACGACAGGCACCTAACTATGGCTACACCTTC. Its translation is CASSLLRQAPNYGYTF.

The CDR3 loop is CASRVPGELFF. CDR3 nucleotide sequence: TGTGCCAGCAGGGTTCCGGGGGAGCTGTTTTTT. The chain carries TRBV6-6 and TRBJ2-2, with D uncertain. From germline, CDR1 is MNHNY and CDR2 SVGAGI (reference sequence). The length of the CDR3 is 11 residues. The ends were cut back, 6 bases at V and 8 bases at J, with 7 bases in the middle.

V usage is TRBV19 and J usage is TRBJ1-1; D gene uncertain. This CDR3 is 13 amino acids long. The germline CDR1 and CDR2 sequences are LNHDA and SQIVND (reference sequence). Trimming left V 2 bases short and J 1 base short, with 5 bases between. The CDR3 DNA reads as TGTGCCAGTAGTATAACGGCGAACACTGAAGCTTTCTTT. Encoded protein: CASSITANTEAFF.

This chain links TRBV13 with TRBJ1-3, with D possibly matching TRBD1 (5 bases). Deletions cut 3 bases from V and 0 bases from J, with 18 bases between. CDR3 length equals 18 residues. Germline lookup yields CDR1 PRHDT and CDR2 FYEKMQ (reference sequence). The CDR3 bases are TGTGCCAGCAGCTTCAGGCCCCCCAGGGTGAGCTCTGGAAACACCATATATTTT. This encodes CASSFRPPRVSSGNTIYF.

This chain links TRBV5-1 with TRBJ1-1; tentative D call: TRBD1 (6 bases). In germline, CDR1 is SGHRS, CDR2 YFSETQ. The CDR3 is 14 amino acids. V dropped 2 bases and J dropped 2 bases, with 10 bases sitting between them. Written as DNA, the CDR3 is TGCGCCAGCAGCTTACACAGGGACAACACTGAAGCTTTCTTT. Its translation is CASSLHRDNTEAFF.

The CDR3 is CASSLDQGINEQFF. In DNA, the CDR3 is TGTGCCAGCAGCTTAGACCAGGGGATCAATGAGCAGTTCTTC. This rearrangement joins TRBV7-9 to TRBJ2-1; D possibly corresponds to TRBD1 (6 bases). The CDR3 is 14 amino acids. Trimming shortened V by 1 base and J by 6 bases, and 10 bases separated the two germline ends. CDR1 SEHNR and CDR2 FQNEAQ come from the germline V gene (reference sequence).

This chain uses TRBV15 with TRBJ1-4; the D is unclear. Trimming took off 0 bases at V and 0 bases at J, with 8 bases between the two ends. Germline V gene data show CDR1 as LNHNV and CDR2 as YYDKDF (reference sequence). The CDR3 length is 16 residues. The CDR3, as DNA: TGTGCCACCAGCAGAGAGCCAGATACAACTAATGAAAAACTGTTTTTT. Translation gives CATSREPDTTNEKLFF. The full variable domain, in which reference TRBV15 and TRBJ1-4 provide the parts outside the CDR3, is DAMVIQNPRYQVTQFGKPVTLSCSQTLNHNVMYWYQQKSSQAPKLLFHYYDKDFNNEADTPDNFQSRRPNTSFCFLDIRSPGLGDTAMYLCATSREPDTTNEKLFFGSGTQLSVL.

The V call is TRBV28, the J call TRBJ1-5; no reliable D call. CDR1 and CDR2 from the germline V gene are MDHEN and SYDVKM. Trimming shortened V by 4 bases and J by 1 base, and 8 bases separated the two germline ends. The CDR3 length is 14 residues. CDR3 amino acids: CASSSPLSNQPQHF. The CDR3 nucleotides are TGTGCCAGCAGTTCTCCACTGAGCAATCAGCCCCAGCATTTT.

V usage is TRBV18 and J usage is TRBJ2-7, with D possibly called TRBD1 or TRBD2 (5 bases each). The CDR3 sequence is 13 residues long. CDR1 and CDR2 from the germline V gene are KGHSH and LQKENI. The V end lost 3 bases, the J end lost 5 bases, and 11 bases lay between the germline ends. CDR3 nucleotide sequence: TGTGCCAGCTCACCTTCCCGGGGCGACGAGCAGTACTTC. This codes for CASSPSRGDEQYF.

V is TRBV4-1 and J is TRBJ2-2; D uncertain. The V gene's germline CDR1 is MGHRA and CDR2 YSYEKL. The CDR3 spans 13 residues. The ends were cut back, 5 bases at V and 6 bases at J, with 10 bases in the middle. The chain's CDR3 is CASSWTMAGELFF. The DNA for the CDR3 is TGCGCCAGCAGCTGGACCATGGCCGGGGAGCTGTTTTTT.

The chain has TRBV14 and TRBJ1-2; D is perhaps TRBD1 (5 bases). The CDR3 spans 14 residues. Germline CDR1 SGHDN, CDR2 FVKESK. Between the trimmed V and J ends, which lost 4 bases and 4 bases, there was a span of 13 bases. The CDR3 is CASSPGTNLYGYTF. In DNA, the CDR3 is TGTGCCAGCAGCCCTGGGACGAACCTCTATGGCTACACCTTC.

This chain uses TRBV5-8 with TRBJ2-5; 8 bases agree with TRBD1. The CDR3 spans 15 residues. Germline lookup yields CDR1 SGHTS and CDR2 YDEGEE. With 5 bases clipped from V and 4 bases from J, the junction kept 10 bases outside the gene matches. Here the CDR3 reads CASSFLGQGGETQYF. CDR3 DNA: TGTGCCAGCAGTTTCCTCGGACAGGGAGGAGAGACCCAGTACTTC.

The gene calls are TRBV7-9 and TRBJ2-5, with D hard to call. This CDR3 is 14 amino acids long. V shed 5 bases and J shed 2 bases, with 12 bases lying between them. Per the germline V gene, CDR1 is SEHNR and CDR2 is FQNEAQ (reference sequence). CDR3 nucleotide sequence: TGTGCCAGCAGCCCCCCCGGCTCACAAGAGACCCAGTACTTC. This gives the protein CASSPPGSQETQYF.